This entry lists 19 T cell receptor beta chains sequenced from one sample in a study of monozygotic twins with inflammatory bowel disease. Following a re-call of the 5' RACE reads, TCRdb has one entry per CDR3 protein and lacks DNA. This sample lists over 110,000 distinct CDR3 sequences; its ten largest clones have about 2.6%. The sequencing sample was made of blood. The receptors originated from a human donor with ulcerative colitis or Crohn's disease, or a healthy co-twin of an affected twin (not recorded which).

The rearrangement uses TRBV7-2 and TRBJ2-7; the TRBD2 assignment by TCRdb is unverifiable without DNA. The CDR3 has 15 amino acids. Germline loops: CDR1 SGHTA, CDR2 FQGNSA. CDR3 protein: CASSPSRDYYYEQYF. Complete variable domain (other parts from reference TRBV7-2 and TRBJ2-7): GAGVSQSPSNKVTEKGKDVELRCDPISGHTALYWYRQSLGQGLEFLIYFQGNSAPDKSGLPSDRFSAERTGGSVSTLTIQRTQQEDSAVYLCASSPSRDYYYEQYFGPGTRLTVT.

This chain links TRBV6-5 with TRBJ1-6. From germline, CDR1 is MNHEY and CDR2 SVGAGI. The CDR3 consists of 15 residues. The CDR3 sequence is CASSFRDLLNSPLHF.

V gene TRBV5-1 combines with J gene TRBJ2-5. Germline-derived CDR1 and CDR2 are SGHRS and YFSETQ. CDR3 size: 15 residues. This CDR3 is CASSLLSAGEETQYF.

The V call is TRBV7-2, the J call TRBJ1-2; checking the TCRdb D call of TRBD1 is not possible without DNA. The CDR3 totals 17 residues. Germline lookup yields CDR1 SGHTA and CDR2 FQGNSA. The CDR3 is CASSIHLSRQGGGGYTF.

This chain's CDR3 is CASSTTSGGDNEQFF. The gene calls are TRBV7-3 and TRBJ2-1; TCRdb gives TRBD2 as the D gene, but with no DNA this cannot be confirmed. Germline lookup yields CDR1 SGHTA and CDR2 FQGTGA. The CDR3 runs to 15 residues.

The rearrangement uses TRBV5-6 and TRBJ1-6; the D call of TRBD1 rests on TCRdb alone, since no DNA is present to check it. The CDR3 consists of 15 residues. Looked up from germline, CDR1 is SGHDT and CDR2 is YYEEEE. Here the CDR3 reads CASSLGDAPHSPLHF.

The chain carries TRBV19 and TRBJ2-1; with no DNA, the TCRdb D assignment of TRBD1 cannot be verified. The length of the CDR3 is 16 residues. Germline V gives CDR1 LNHDA, CDR2 SQIVND (reference sequence). The CDR3 spells CASSPGGAGRDNEQFF.

This chain links TRBV7-9 with TRBJ2-1; with no DNA, the TCRdb D assignment of TRBD2 cannot be verified. This CDR3 comprises 17 residues. Germline V gene lookup returns CDR1 SEHNR and CDR2 FQNEAQ (reference sequence). CDR3 sequence reads: CASSQTPGLGSYNEQFF.

The chain joins TRBV7-3 to TRBJ2-3; TCRdb proposes TRBD2, but this gene call is untestable without DNA. The CDR3 has 19 residues. Germline CDR1 and CDR2: SGHTA and FQGTGA. CDR3 loop: CASSPRTSGGASVKDTQYF.

The rearrangement uses TRBV20-1 and TRBJ2-2; TCRdb's D call of TRBD1 is untestable without DNA. The germline V gene encodes CDR1 DFQATT and CDR2 SNEGSKA (reference sequence). The CDR3 covers 14 residues. The CDR3 region is CSAGGQGNTGELFF.

CDR3: CASSPPLAGGPETQYF. This rearrangement joins TRBV7-9 to TRBJ2-5; the TCRdb call, TRBD2, lacks DNA for checking. The CDR3 covers 16 residues. Germline CDR1 reads SEHNR; CDR2 reads FQNEAQ (reference sequence).

The J gene is TRBJ1-5, the V gene TRBV5-1; the TRBD1 assignment by TCRdb is unverifiable without DNA. Per germline, CDR1 SGHRS and CDR2 YFSETQ. The CDR3 is 18 amino acids. This chain's CDR3 is CASSLAAGGSDSNQPQHF. Using reference TRBV5-1 and TRBJ1-5 for the parts outside the CDR3, the full variable domain is KAGVTQTPRYLIKTRGQQVTLSCSPISGHRSVSWYQQTPGQGLQFLFEYFSETQRNKGNFPGRFSGRQFSNSRSEMNVSTLELGDSALYLCASSLAAGGSDSNQPQHFGDGTRLSIL.

The rearrangement links TRBV6-5 to TRBJ1-1. The CDR3 consists of 14 residues. Germline V CDR1 and CDR2: MNHEY, SVGAGI. The CDR3 sequence: CASSYGLAGREAFF.

The rearrangement joins TRBV5-1 to TRBJ2-7; TCRdb's D call of TRBD1 is untestable without DNA. Germline-derived CDR1 and CDR2 are SGHRS and YFSETQ. This CDR3 spans 15 amino acids. The CDR3 loop is CASCMDSTRTYEQYF.

V usage is TRBV18 and J usage is TRBJ1-2; TCRdb gives TRBD1 as the D gene, but with no DNA this cannot be confirmed. Germline V gene data show CDR1 as KGHSH and CDR2 as LQKENI. The CDR3 is 14 residues long. The CDR3 spells CASSPLTESYGYTF.

The chain couples TRBV18 to TRBJ2-3; TCRdb picks TRBD1, but there is no DNA to check that call. The CDR3 has 16 amino acids. Germline V gene lookup returns CDR1 KGHSH and CDR2 LQKENI. The CDR3 here is CASSPKQTALTDTQYF. Complete variable domain (other parts from reference TRBV18 and TRBJ2-3): NAGVMQNPRHLVRRRGQEARLRCSPMKGHSHVYWYRQLPEEGLKFMVYLQKENIIDESGMPKERFSAEFPKEGPSILRIQQVVRGDSAAYFCASSPKQTALTDTQYFGPGTRLTVL.

The chain couples TRBV20-1 to TRBJ2-5; TCRdb lists TRBD1, though no DNA is available to test this call. Germline CDR1 DFQATT, CDR2 SNEGSKA (reference sequence). The length of the CDR3 is 14 residues. The CDR3 spells CSARAGQGVETQYF.

Here the CDR3 reads CASSPDRTKNTEAFF. V usage is TRBV18 and J usage is TRBJ1-1; TCRdb's assignment of TRBD1 cannot be checked, as there is no DNA. The CDR3 runs to 15 residues. CDR1 is KGHSH, CDR2 LQKENI, per germline.

This sequence joins TRBV6-1 and TRBJ2-6. This CDR3 is built from 15 residues. Germline lookup yields CDR1 MNHNS and CDR2 SASEGT. CDR3 sequence: CASSPIQAGANVLTF.